These 21 T cell receptor beta chains share one sample of origin, sequenced in a study of shared clonotypes between healthy human individuals. Profiling relied on immunoSEQ multiplex PCR, and the TCRdb table lists in-frame clones only, not all of them. The sample lists some 790,000 clones, around 70% occurring once. The material sequenced was memory CD4+ T cells sorted from blood. The subset here: CD45RA-negative fraction. All receptors come from a woman between 25 and 40 years old in good health.

The rearrangement joins TRBV27 to TRBJ2-2; TRBD2 agrees at 7 bases. The CDR3 has 14 residues. Looked up from germline, CDR1 is MNHEY and CDR2 is SMNVEV (reference sequence). V lost 4 bases to trimming and J lost 9 bases; unmatched junction nucleotides: 8. CDR3 DNA sequence: TGTGCCAGCAGTTCGACTAGCTCAAGGAGGGAGCTGTTTTTT. Its protein product is CASSSTSSRRELFF.

The chain links TRBV28 to TRBJ1-2, with D possibly TRBD1 on 5 matching bases. The CDR3 is 13 residues long. Germline CDR1 is MDHEN and CDR2 is SYDVKM. Trimming left V 3 bases short and J 5 bases short, with 10 bases between. The CDR3 region has the DNA TGTGCCAGCAGTTTTGAGGGACTTTATGGCTACACCTTC. It is translated as CASSFEGLYGYTF.

This chain connects TRBV5-1 to TRBJ2-7; possible D gene TRBD1, 6 bases. This CDR3 has 14 residues. CDR1 is SGHRS, CDR2 YFSETQ, per germline. Trimming shortened V by 0 bases and J by 5 bases, and 12 bases separated the two germline ends. The CDR3 protein is CASSLEQGTHEQYF. CDR3 coding DNA: TGCGCCAGCAGCTTGGAACAGGGAACCCACGAGCAGTACTTC.

The V gene is TRBV10-3, the J gene TRBJ2-3; 7 bases are a match to TRBD1. V shed 7 bases, J shed 2 bases, and the junction held 6 bases outside the gene matches. Germline-derived CDR1 and CDR2 are ENHRY and SYGVKD. The CDR3 loop spans 14 amino acids. The CDR3 bases are TGTGCCATCAATGAACAGGGGATCACAGATACGCAGTATTTT. Encoded protein: CAINEQGITDTQYF.

With regard to this clone: One base separates it from a far larger clone, so it is likely a read error. The gene calls are TRBV5-1 and TRBJ2-3, with D unresolved. The germline V and J ends were trimmed by 5 bases and 1 base, with 14 bases remaining between them. The germline V gene encodes CDR1 SGHRS and CDR2 YFSETQ. The CDR3 is 15 residues long. DNA of the CDR3: TGCGCCAGCAGTAGTGAGGTTCGGCGCACAGATACGCAGTATTTT. It translates to CASSSEVRRTDTQYF.

There are a few counts of this clone. The CDR3 sequence: CASRGPEYYEQYF. In nucleotides, the CDR3 is TGTGCCAGTCGGGGGCCCGAGTACTACGAGCAGTACTTC. This chain uses TRBV6-6 with TRBJ2-7; D tentatively fits TRBD1 or TRBD2 (6 bases each). Trimming removed 9 bases at V and 3 bases at J, with 15 bases between. Per the germline V gene, CDR1 is MNHNY and CDR2 is SVGAGI (reference sequence). This CDR3 is 13 amino acids long.

The chain links TRBV11-2 to TRBJ1-2; 9 bases are a match to TRBD1. Germline lookup yields CDR1 SGHAT and CDR2 FQNNGV. J lost 9 bases, V lost 5 bases, and 10 bases had no gene match. CDR3 length: 14 amino acids. The CDR3 loop reads CASSPAGDRARYTF. The DNA for the CDR3 is TGTGCCAGCAGCCCTGCCGGGGACAGGGCCCGCTACACCTTC.

Concerning this clone: Different DNA sequences within this sample yield the same CDR3. The rearrangement joins TRBV18 to TRBJ2-2, with D hard to call. CDR3 size: 13 residues. Deletions cut 2 bases from V and 4 bases from J, with 5 bases between. Germline-derived CDR1 and CDR2 are KGHSH and LQKENI. The DNA of the CDR3 is TGTGCCAGCTCACCAGTCGCCACCGGGGAGCTGTTTTTT. This gives the protein CASSPVATGELFF.

This rearrangement joins TRBV5-1 to TRBJ2-2; no clear D gene. The V gene lost 4 bases and the J gene lost 1 base, with 8 bases spanning the gap. This CDR3 has 14 amino acids. Germline V gene lookup returns CDR1 SGHRS and CDR2 YFSETQ. CDR3 region: CASSLGWNTGELFF. For the CDR3, the DNA is TGCGCCAGCAGCCTAGGTTGGAACACCGGGGAGCTGTTTTTT.

Remarks on this clone: The sample has other DNA sequences that encode this CDR3 too. This chain connects TRBV7-7 to TRBJ2-3, with no clear D. This CDR3 spans 13 amino acids. V was trimmed by 1 base and J by 1 base, leaving 3 bases between them. Germline V gives CDR1 SSHAT, CDR2 FNYEAQ (reference sequence). CDR3: CASSLEGTDTQYF. As DNA, the CDR3 is TGTGCCAGCAGCTTAGAGGGCACAGATACGCAGTATTTT.

To note about this clone: At the DNA level, this CDR3 is encoded by other sequences in the same sample as well. The chain joins TRBV4-1 to TRBJ1-1, with D possibly matching TRBD1 (5 bases). Germline values: CDR1 MGHRA, CDR2 YSYEKL. The CDR3 totals 13 residues. Trimming removed 0 bases from V and 8 bases from J, with 10 bases in between. In nucleotides, the CDR3 is TGCGCCAGCAGCCAAGATGGCGGGGCCGAAGCTTTCTTT. Residues: CASSQDGGAEAFF.

The chain is built from TRBV21-1 and TRBJ2-2; TRBD2 is the table's D call and was not checked against the DNA. TRBV21-1 is described as a pseudogene. The CDR3 runs to 15 residues. The DNA for the CDR3 is TGTGCCAGCAGCAAATTTGAGGGAAACACCGGGGAGCTGTTTTTT. Translation: CASSKFEGNTGELFF.

The rearrangement uses TRBV7-6 and TRBJ2-2, with D hard to call. Trimming cost V 6 bases and J 2 bases, with 10 bases left between them. The germline gives CDR1 SGHVS, CDR2 FNYEAQ. The CDR3 runs to 14 residues. The DNA of the CDR3 is TGTGCCAGCAGACGTACAACCAACACCGGGGAGCTGTTTTTT. This encodes CASRRTTNTGELFF.

The genes are TRBV25-1 and TRBJ1-4, with D perhaps matching TRBD1 (6 bases). Germline V gives CDR1 MGHDK, CDR2 SYGVNS. CDR3 length equals 13 residues. V was pared by 5 bases and J by 8 bases, with 12 bases between. The CDR3 region is CASSNRDGEKLFF. The DNA for the CDR3 is TGTGCCAGCAGTAACAGGGACGGCGAAAAACTGTTTTTT.

The chain joins TRBV27 to TRBJ2-3; 10 bases map to TRBD2. V was pared by 6 bases and J by 6 bases, with 6 bases of the junction left unmatched. Germline CDR1 MNHEY, CDR2 SMNVEV (reference sequence). This CDR3 is built from 14 residues. The CDR3 spells CASRAAGGPDTQYF. In DNA, the CDR3 is TGTGCCAGCAGGGCAGCGGGAGGGCCGGATACGCAGTATTTT.

The J gene is TRBJ2-2, the V gene TRBV7-9, with TRBD1 matching over 9 bases. Germline V gene lookup returns CDR1 SEHNR and CDR2 FQNEAQ (reference sequence). V lost 5 bases to trimming and J lost 7 bases; unmatched junction nucleotides: 5. The CDR3 totals 14 residues. The CDR3: CASSTGQGNGELFF. In DNA form, the CDR3 reads TGTGCCAGCAGCACTGGACAGGGGAACGGGGAGCTGTTTTTT.

J is TRBJ2-5 and V is TRBV9; D gene ambiguous. Per germline, CDR1 SGDLS and CDR2 YYNGEE. V was shortened by 1 base and J by 0 bases, with 10 bases between the two germline ends. The CDR3 loop spans 15 amino acids. CDR3 sequence reads: CASSVYGRDQETQYF. CDR3 sequence (DNA): TGTGCCAGCAGCGTATATGGTAGGGACCAAGAGACCCAGTACTTC.

V usage is TRBV4-1 and J usage is TRBJ2-7; 12 nucleotides line up with TRBD2. The germline CDR1 and CDR2 sequences are MGHRA and YSYEKL. Trimming at V came to 3 bases and at J to 1 base, leaving 7 bases not matched to a gene. The CDR3 covers 17 residues. CDR3 amino acids: CASSHLLAGGGSYEQYF. As DNA, the CDR3 is TGCGCCAGCAGCCACCTACTAGCGGGAGGAGGTTCCTACGAGCAGTACTTC.

This clone was seen a handful of times. The J gene is TRBJ2-7, the V gene TRBV5-4; D possibly corresponds to TRBD2 (6 bases). CDR3 length equals 16 residues. The V gene lost 3 bases and the J gene lost 2 bases, with 18 bases spanning the gap. CDR1 and CDR2 (germline): SGHNT, YYREEE (reference sequence). CDR3 DNA sequence: TGTGCCAGCAGCTCGCCCATGGGGGGACCCACCTACGAGCAGTACTTC. Protein product: CASSSPMGGPTYEQYF. The whole variable domain, remainder taken from reference TRBV5-4 and TRBJ2-7, is ETGVTQSPTHLIKTRGQQVTLRCSSQSGHNTVSWYQQALGQGPQFIFQYYREEENGRGNFPPRFSGLQFPNYSSELNVNALELDDSALYLCASSSPMGGPTYEQYFGPGTRLTVT.

The rearrangement links TRBV21-1 to TRBJ2-6; TRBD1, as called in the table, went unchecked against the DNA. TRBV21-1 is described as a pseudogene. The CDR3 runs 19 residues. CDR3 nucleotides: TGTGCCAGCAGCAAAGCATGGTGTTCAGGGTTCCCTGGGGCCAACGTCCTGACTTTC. Translation: CASSKAWCSGFPGANVLTF.

The count of this clone is one. The rearrangement links TRBV5-6 to TRBJ2-7, with D possibly being TRBD2 (6 bases). V was cut by 2 bases and J by 7 bases, with 7 bases left in between. There are 11 residues in the CDR3. Germline V CDR1 and CDR2: SGHDT, YYEEEE. For the CDR3, the DNA is TGTGCCAGCAGCTTTGGGAGGGAGCAGTACTTC. Amino acids: CASSFGREQYF.